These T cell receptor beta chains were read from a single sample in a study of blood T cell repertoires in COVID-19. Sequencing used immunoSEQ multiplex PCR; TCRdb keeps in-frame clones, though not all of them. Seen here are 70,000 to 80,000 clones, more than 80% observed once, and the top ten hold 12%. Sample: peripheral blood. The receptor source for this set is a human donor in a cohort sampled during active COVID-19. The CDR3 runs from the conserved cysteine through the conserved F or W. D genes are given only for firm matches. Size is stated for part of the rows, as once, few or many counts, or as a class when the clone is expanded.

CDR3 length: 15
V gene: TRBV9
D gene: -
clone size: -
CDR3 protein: CASSARQSLRPEAFF

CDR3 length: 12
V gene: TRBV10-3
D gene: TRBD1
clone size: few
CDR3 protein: CAISDRGNEQFF

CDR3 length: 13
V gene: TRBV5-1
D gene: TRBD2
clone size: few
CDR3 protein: CASSGTSTSEQFF

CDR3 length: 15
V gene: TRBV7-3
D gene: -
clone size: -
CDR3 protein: CASSLGTSIYNEQFF

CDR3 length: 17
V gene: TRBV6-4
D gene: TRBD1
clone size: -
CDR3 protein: CASRDTGTGGRADTQYF

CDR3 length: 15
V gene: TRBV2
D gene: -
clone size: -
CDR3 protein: CASTTEVISYNEQFF

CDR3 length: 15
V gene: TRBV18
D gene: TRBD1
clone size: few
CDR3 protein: CASSPPGQGNTEAFF

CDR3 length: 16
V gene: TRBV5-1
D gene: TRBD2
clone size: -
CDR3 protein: CASSLATGGSYNEQFF

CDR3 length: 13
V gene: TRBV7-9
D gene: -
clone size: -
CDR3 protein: CASSPPTRDTQYF

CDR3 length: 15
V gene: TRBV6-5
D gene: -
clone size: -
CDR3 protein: CASSYRDLINSPLHF

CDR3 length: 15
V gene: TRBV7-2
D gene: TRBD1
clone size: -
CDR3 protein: CASSPNWTGSSPLHF

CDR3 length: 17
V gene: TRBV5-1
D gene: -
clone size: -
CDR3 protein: CASSFLTASLMNTEAFF

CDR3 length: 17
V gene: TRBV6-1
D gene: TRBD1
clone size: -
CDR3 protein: CASSELIYRTGGSGYTF

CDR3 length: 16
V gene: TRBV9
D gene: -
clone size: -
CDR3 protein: CASSVEARTSTDTQYF

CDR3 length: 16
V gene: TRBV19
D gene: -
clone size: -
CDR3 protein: CASRGGLARSTDTQYF

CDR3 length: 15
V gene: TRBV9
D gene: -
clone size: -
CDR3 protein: CASSVFDRPTGELFF

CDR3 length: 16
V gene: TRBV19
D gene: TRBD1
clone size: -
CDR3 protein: CASSNLQGGKKEKLFF

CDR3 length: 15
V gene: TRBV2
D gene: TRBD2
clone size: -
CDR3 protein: CASSGVSGGPSTQYF

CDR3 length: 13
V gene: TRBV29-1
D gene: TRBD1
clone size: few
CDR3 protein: CSVGDSLNQPQHF

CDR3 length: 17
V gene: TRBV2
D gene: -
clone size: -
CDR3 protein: CASRGTGRSSYNSPLHF

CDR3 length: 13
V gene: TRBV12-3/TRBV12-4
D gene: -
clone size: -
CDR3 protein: CASSPTGNTEAFF

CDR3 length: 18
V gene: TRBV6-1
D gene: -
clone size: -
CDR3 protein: CASSGWGRGPPTNYGYTF

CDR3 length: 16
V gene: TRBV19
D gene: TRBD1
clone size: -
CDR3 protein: CASSTTGAGVGNTIYF

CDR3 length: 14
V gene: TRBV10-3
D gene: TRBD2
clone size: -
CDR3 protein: CAISASGNTDTQYF

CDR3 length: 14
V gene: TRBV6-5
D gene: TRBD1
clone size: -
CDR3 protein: CASRDWTGPGEQYF

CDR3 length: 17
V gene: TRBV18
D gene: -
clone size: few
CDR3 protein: CASSPPQGSLYNSPLHF

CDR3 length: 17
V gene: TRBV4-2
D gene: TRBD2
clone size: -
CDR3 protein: CASSFTPGGLQGDTQYF

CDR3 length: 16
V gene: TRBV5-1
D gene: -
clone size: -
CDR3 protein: CASSLAPVSPGGELFF

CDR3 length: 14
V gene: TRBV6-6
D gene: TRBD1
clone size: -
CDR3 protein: CASSYDRGLTEAFF

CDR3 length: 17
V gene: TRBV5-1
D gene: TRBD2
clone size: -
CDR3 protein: CASSLGATSGGSYEQYF

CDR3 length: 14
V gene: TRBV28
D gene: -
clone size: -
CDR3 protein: CASSSSLQTYGYTF

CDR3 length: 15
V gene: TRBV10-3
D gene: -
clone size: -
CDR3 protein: CAISESFAGKETQYF

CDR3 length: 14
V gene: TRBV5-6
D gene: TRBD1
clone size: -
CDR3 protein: CASSPWDRVKTQYF

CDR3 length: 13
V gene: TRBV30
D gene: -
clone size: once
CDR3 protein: CAWSQGFNSPLHF

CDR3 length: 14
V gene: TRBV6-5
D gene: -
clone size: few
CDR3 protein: CASSYSPGDYGYTF

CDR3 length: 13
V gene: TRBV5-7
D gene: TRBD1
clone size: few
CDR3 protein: CASRRDSTYEQYF

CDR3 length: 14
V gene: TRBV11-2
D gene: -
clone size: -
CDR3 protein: CASSRGLAGLGAFF

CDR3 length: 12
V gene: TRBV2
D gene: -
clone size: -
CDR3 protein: CASRNTGYEQYF

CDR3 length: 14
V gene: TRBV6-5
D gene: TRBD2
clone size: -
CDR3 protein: CASSRAGVKDTQYF

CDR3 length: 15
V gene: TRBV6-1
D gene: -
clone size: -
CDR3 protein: CASSEAFVFTDTQYF

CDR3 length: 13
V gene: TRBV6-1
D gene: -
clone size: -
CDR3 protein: CASSEEQLSPLHF

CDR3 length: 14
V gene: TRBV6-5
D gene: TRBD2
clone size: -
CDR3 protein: CASSKTSWAETQYF

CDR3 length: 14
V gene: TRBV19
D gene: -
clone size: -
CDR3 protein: CASKGVAGTDTQYF

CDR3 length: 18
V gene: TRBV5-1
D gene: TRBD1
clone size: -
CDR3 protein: CASSPGQGAGERYNEQFF

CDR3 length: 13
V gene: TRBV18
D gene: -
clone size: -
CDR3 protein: CASSPSRGTEAFF

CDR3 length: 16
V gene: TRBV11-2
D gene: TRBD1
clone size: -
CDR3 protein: CASSRATGTVNYGYTF

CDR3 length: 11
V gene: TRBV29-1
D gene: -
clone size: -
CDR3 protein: CSVEVTAGQFF

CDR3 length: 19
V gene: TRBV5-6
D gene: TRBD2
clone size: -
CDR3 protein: CASSLGGLAGVLGGYEQYF

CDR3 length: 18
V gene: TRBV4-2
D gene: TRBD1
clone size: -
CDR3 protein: CASSQVWLGQGNTDTQYF

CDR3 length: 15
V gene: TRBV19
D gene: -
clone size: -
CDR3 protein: CASSIGGKGNQPQHF